The 6 T cell receptor beta chains presented below share a single source sample, sequenced in a study of blood T cell repertoires in COVID-19. The data were produced by immunoSEQ multiplex PCR, yet TCRdb's version contains in-frame clones alone and is incomplete. In the table there are around 180,000 clones, approximately 89% of which are singletons. Sequenced input: PBMCs or T cells enriched from blood (not recorded which). These receptors were collected from a woman between 40 and 50 years old with acute COVID-19.

This clone appeared a few times. This CDR3 is CASSFTSGDNEQFF. CDR3 DNA: TGTGCCAGCAGTTTCACTAGCGGAGACAATGAGCAGTTCTTC. The chain joins TRBV3-1 (or the pseudogene TRBV3-2) to TRBJ2-1; 8 nucleotides match TRBD2. The CDR3 totals 14 residues. Germline V gives CDR1 LGHDT, CDR2 YNNKEL (reference sequence). The J segment lost 5 bases and the V segment lost 6 bases, leaving 6 bases of the junction unmatched.

V usage is TRBV3-1 (or the pseudogene TRBV3-2) and J usage is TRBJ1-2; 11 nucleotides agree with TRBD1. This CDR3 is built from 14 residues. CDR1 LGHDT and CDR2 YNNKEL come from the germline V gene (reference sequence). V shed 7 bases, J shed 7 bases, and the junction held 8 bases outside the gene matches. The CDR3 region has the DNA TGTGCCAGCACCCCGGGACAGGGGGTGGGTGGCTACACCTTC. Its translation: CASTPGQGVGGYTF.

Only one count was recorded for this clone. The chain links TRBV7-7 to TRBJ2-2; TRBD2 might be the D (7 bases). The CDR3 consists of 15 residues. CDR1 SSHAT and CDR2 FNYEAQ come from the germline V gene (reference sequence). V gave up 0 bases and J gave up 4 bases, with 9 bases separating them. In DNA, the CDR3 is TGTGCCAGCAGCTTAGCCGGGGGGCTCACCGGGGAGCTGTTTTTT. It translates to CASSLAGGLTGELFF.

The V gene is TRBV18, the J gene TRBJ1-1; TRBD1 matches at 7 bases. Per the germline V gene, CDR1 is KGHSH and CDR2 is LQKENI. The junction had 3 bases not matched to a gene; V was cut back by 4 bases and J by 1 base. The CDR3 spans 14 residues. In DNA, the CDR3 is TGTGCCAGCTCACGGGACAGCAAGAACACTGAAGCTTTCTTT. Translating gives CASSRDSKNTEAFF.

This clone appeared a single time. The V gene is TRBV4-1, the J gene TRBJ1-1; D ambiguous. This CDR3 is built from 14 residues. Germline V gene data show CDR1 as MGHRA and CDR2 as YSYEKL. V lost 6 bases, J lost 4 bases, and 15 bases lay in between. CDR3 nucleotides: TGCGCCAGCAGGCCTACGATCGTGAGCACTGAAGCTTTCTTT. Amino acids: CASRPTIVSTEAFF.

This rearrangement joins TRBV7-9 to TRBJ2-7, with 10 bases matching TRBD2. CDR1 SEHNR and CDR2 FQNEAQ come from the germline V gene (reference sequence). The CDR3 is 16 residues long. With V trimmed by 2 bases and J by 3 bases, 7 bases remained unmatched. The DNA for the CDR3 is TGTGCCAGCAGCTTACCTTCGGGGACTAGCGACTACGAGCAGTACTTC. The encoded protein is CASSLPSGTSDYEQYF.